Below are 10 T cell receptor beta chains sequenced from a single sample in a study of T cells in localized non-small cell lung cancer. This table comes from immunoSEQ multiplex PCR, and its TCRdb copy is limited to in-frame clones, with some not included. This sample has about 54,000 clones, with about 83% found just once. Here the sequenced sample was peripheral blood, taken before any cancer treatment. The source of these receptors is a female donor over 55 with stage II squamous cell lung carcinoma.

This chain uses TRBV19 with TRBJ1-5; unclear D gene. The germline gives CDR1 LNHDA, CDR2 SQIVND (reference sequence). V lost 5 bases to trimming and J lost 0 bases, with 11 bases between them. There are 15 residues in the CDR3. CDR3 region: CASSFREHSNQPQHF. The DNA for the CDR3 is TGTGCCAGTAGTTTCCGGGAACATAGCAATCAGCCCCAGCATTTT.

The J gene is TRBJ1-2, the V gene TRBV11-2, with 9 bases identical to TRBD1. Germline V lookup: CDR1 SGHAT, CDR2 FQNNGV. With V trimmed by 5 bases and J by 7 bases, 14 bases remained unmatched. There are 16 residues in the CDR3. In DNA form, the CDR3 reads TGTGCCAGCAGCCCAGACGGACAGGGGCCTCTTGTTGGCTACACCTTC. This sequence encodes CASSPDGQGPLVGYTF.

The chain is built from TRBV6-1 and TRBJ1-5; 8 bases are shared with TRBD1. The CDR3 loop spans 17 amino acids. With 4 bases clipped from V and 3 bases from J, the junction kept 11 bases outside the gene matches. Looked up from germline, CDR1 is MNHNS and CDR2 is SASEGT. CDR3 in amino acids: CASSASVAGGLNQPQHF. CDR3 nucleotide sequence: TGTGCCAGCAGTGCATCGGTGGCAGGGGGCCTCAATCAGCCCCAGCATTTT.

The chain combines TRBV5-1 with TRBJ1-2, with TRBD1 matching over 8 bases. With V trimmed by 4 bases and J by 5 bases, 4 bases remained unmatched. The CDR3 has 13 residues. In germline, CDR1 is SGHRS, CDR2 YFSETQ. The DNA of the CDR3 is TGCGCCAGCAGCGCCGGACAGGGTTATGGCTACACCTTC. This translates into CASSAGQGYGYTF. Looking up the rest from reference TRBV5-1 and TRBJ1-2 gives the full variable domain: KAGVTQTPRYLIKTRGQQVTLSCSPISGHRSVSWYQQTPGQGLQFLFEYFSETQRNKGNFPGRFSGRQFSNSRSEMNVSTLELGDSALYLCASSAGQGYGYTFGSGTRLTVV.

This chain uses TRBV5-1 with TRBJ1-5; 7 bases fit TRBD1. J was trimmed by 4 bases and V by 4 bases; bases with no gene match: 5. The length of the CDR3 is 14 residues. The germline CDR1 and CDR2 sequences are SGHRS and YFSETQ. This chain's CDR3 is CASSAGQPNQPQHF. The CDR3 coding sequence is TGCGCCAGCAGCGCGGGACAGCCTAATCAGCCCCAGCATTTT.

The chain links TRBV5-1 to TRBJ2-7, with 12 bases that match TRBD1. CDR1 is SGHRS, CDR2 YFSETQ, per germline. V gave up 5 bases and J gave up 3 bases; unmatched junction bases: 6. The CDR3 contains 15 residues. The CDR3 is CASRTGTGGHYEQYF. The CDR3 DNA follows: TGCGCCAGCAGGACCGGGACAGGGGGCCACTACGAGCAGTACTTC.

The chain is built from TRBV9 and TRBJ2-6; D remains unclear. Germline-derived CDR1 and CDR2 are SGDLS and YYNGEE. CDR3 length equals 17 residues. Trimming left V 7 bases short and J 5 bases short, with 22 bases between. The CDR3 bases are TGTGCCAGCTGGCATTTGCTCAAACAAAGTCGGGCCAACGTCCTGACTTTC. Amino acid sequence: CASWHLLKQSRANVLTF.

The V call is TRBV5-1, the J call TRBJ1-2, with no clear D. Trimming removed 5 bases at V and 5 bases at J, with 10 bases between. The CDR3 totals 12 residues. Germline V gives CDR1 SGHRS, CDR2 YFSETQ. The CDR3 loop reads CASRNQLYGYTF. In DNA, the CDR3 is TGCGCCAGCAGGAATCAGTTATATGGCTACACCTTC. Variable domain in full (rest from reference TRBV5-1 and TRBJ1-2): KAGVTQTPRYLIKTRGQQVTLSCSPISGHRSVSWYQQTPGQGLQFLFEYFSETQRNKGNFPGRFSGRQFSNSRSEMNVSTLELGDSALYLCASRNQLYGYTFGSGTRLTVV.

By share of the sample, this clone is large (0.1 to 1%). Other DNA sequences in the sample encode the same CDR3. This chain's CDR3 is CASSERGNGYTF. CDR3 nucleotide sequence: TGTGCCAGCAGTGAGAGGGGCAATGGCTACACCTTC. V usage is TRBV2 and J usage is TRBJ1-2; D may be TRBD1 (5 bases). V was trimmed by 3 bases and J by 6 bases, leaving 8 bases between them. The CDR3 is 12 amino acids. The germline V gene has CDR1 SNHLY and CDR2 FYNNEI. Supplemented by reference TRBV2 and TRBJ1-2, the full variable domain reads EPEVTQTPSHQVTQMGQEVILRCVPISNHLYFYWYRQILGQKVEFLVSFYNNEISEKSEIFDDQFSVERPDGSNFTLKIRSTKLEDSAMYFCASSERGNGYTFGSGTRLTVV.

The chain uses TRBV6-4 and TRBJ1-1; D might be TRBD1 (5 bases). CDR1 is MRHNA and CDR2 is SNTAGT in the germline V gene. CDR3 length: 14 amino acids. V shed 3 bases and J shed 5 bases, with 13 bases lying between them. The CDR3 DNA reads TGTGCCAGCAGTGAGGGGGATCGGGGAACTGAAGCTTTCTTT. Translated: CASSEGDRGTEAFF.